This entry concerns a single TCR beta chain. There is no known antigen for this receptor. One base away there is no much larger clone; base qualities are not given. Receptor libraries were prepared by RT-PCR. Sequencer: NextSeq 550. The raw public reads went through TCRdb reprocessing: fastp at Q25, MiXCR clone calling, in-frame beta chains kept. Every entry covers one CDR3 protein and lists the most common genes and DNA from its rows. This sample lists roughly 880,000 distinct CDR3 sequences; roughly 18% were detected once. In total, the top ten clones hold about 6% of the sample. This specimen comes from a study of patients and donors after allogeneic stem cell transplantation (dated by TCRdb to the early 2020s). V loses 6 bases, J loses 3 bases, and the germline ends lie 17 bases apart. Spanning cysteine to phenylalanine, the CDR3 consists of 15 amino acids. The DNA shown is the 45-base CDR3, in frame from base 1.

The sequence derives from a human donor who was either an allogeneic HSCT recipient or a stem cell or donor lymphocyte infusion donor (not recorded which). It is not recorded whose cells these are; they may come from a transplant donor. The specimen was blood, either unsorted or a sorted T cell fraction (not recorded which). The chain couples TRBV12-3 or TRBV12-4 to TRBJ1-2, with TRBD1 tentatively as D gene (6 bases match). The CDR3 sequence is CASRRRGYSYYGYTF. The DNA reads as follows: TGTGCCAGCAGACGAAGGGGGTATAGCTACTATGGCTACACCTTC.